The clone carrying this T cell receptor beta chain appeared a few times. Its target is not known. 60 Vbeta and 13 Jbeta primers were used in PCR. The data were produced by immunoSEQ multiplex PCR, yet TCRdb's version contains in-frame clones alone and is incomplete. The sample shows around 190,000 clones, 65% to 80% of them seen only once. The data are from a study of cytomegalovirus exposure and HLA in healthy donors. The wider study: Of all 400 or so donors who were genotyped, about 80% belonged to the Caucasian-associated ancestry cluster. Points from the study as a whole: Cytomegalovirus-associated TCR beta chains were listed, numbering 150 to 200. Per a prior analysis, the majority of TCR beta V segments were productive roughly 90% or roughly 30% of the time.

Germline assignment: CDR1 LGHNA and CDR2 YSLEER. Trimming cost V 0 bases and J 7 bases, with 12 bases left between them. The CDR3 totals 15 residues. The rearrangement joins TRBV4-3 to TRBJ2-2, with D maybe TRBD1 (5 bases). Sequences were obtained from PBMCs. The clonotype originates from a man in his thirties or forties in good health and CMV-seropositive. The CDR3, as DNA: TGCGCCAGCAGCCAAGAAGGCAGGGCCGGCGGGGAGCTGTTTTTT. Its translation: CASSQEGRAGGELFF.